This entry concerns a single T cell receptor beta chain. These data come from a study of blood T cell repertoires in COVID-19. CDR3 length: 16 residues. The V gene end was trimmed by 6 bases and the J gene end by 3 bases; junction bases not matched to a gene: 11. Per germline, CDR1 LNHDA and CDR2 SQIVND (reference sequence). In the authors' workflow: Counts of nucleated cells, estimated from reference gene primer amplification, were obtained. The assay was immunoSEQ multiplex PCR, and TCRdb's table has in-frame clones only and misses some. V and J calls and clone size are as listed in that table; D and trimming were resolved from the DNA. This table holds some 260,000 clones, around 88% found once.

The sequence came from an older man with acute or convalescent COVID-19. The specimen was peripheral blood. The chain employs TRBV19 and TRBJ2-3, with 8 bases aligning to TRBD2. Here the CDR3 reads CASSRWAGGLTDTQYF. Here the CDR3 DNA reads TGTGCCAGTAGCCGGTGGGCGGGAGGCCTAACAGATACGCAGTATTTT. Full variable domain (remainder filled in from reference TRBV19 and TRBJ2-3): DGGITQSPKYLFRKEGQNVTLSCEQNLNHDAMYWYRQDPGQGLRLIYYSQIVNDFQKGDIAEGYSVSREKKESFPLTVTSAQKNPTAFYLCASSRWAGGLTDTQYFGPGTRLTVL.